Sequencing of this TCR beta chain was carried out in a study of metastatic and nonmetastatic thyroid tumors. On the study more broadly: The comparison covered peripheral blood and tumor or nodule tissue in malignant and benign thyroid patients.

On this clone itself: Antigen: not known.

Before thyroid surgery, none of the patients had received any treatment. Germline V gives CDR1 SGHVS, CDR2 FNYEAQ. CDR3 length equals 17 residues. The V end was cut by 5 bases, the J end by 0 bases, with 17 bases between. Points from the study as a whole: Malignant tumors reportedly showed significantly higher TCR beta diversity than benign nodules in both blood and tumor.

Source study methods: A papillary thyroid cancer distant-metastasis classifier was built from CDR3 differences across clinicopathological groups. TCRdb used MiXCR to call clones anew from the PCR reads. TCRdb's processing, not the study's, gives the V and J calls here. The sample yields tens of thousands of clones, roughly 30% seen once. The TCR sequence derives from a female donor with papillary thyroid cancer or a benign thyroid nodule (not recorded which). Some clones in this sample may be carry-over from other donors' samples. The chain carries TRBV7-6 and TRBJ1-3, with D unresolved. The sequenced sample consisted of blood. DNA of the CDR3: TGTGCCAGCAGCCCTACCGAAAACCCCAGCTCTGGAAACACCATATATTTT. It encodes CASSPTENPSSGNTIYF.